Reported below is one T cell receptor beta chain. The sample belongs to a study of blood T cell repertoires in COVID-19. Study at large: Acute-phase and convalescent COVID-19 samples originated in the United States, Italy and Spain. PBMCs, B-cell-depleted T cells, or T cells provided the cDNA or gDNA that made up the material.

Germline V gene lookup returns CDR1 SNHLY and CDR2 FYNNEI. The V and J ends lost 6 bases and 2 bases, in that order; junction bases with no gene match: 4. This CDR3 comprises 14 residues. How the authors handled the data: Amplification from reference gene primers served as the basis for estimated nucleated cell counts. The protocol was immunoSEQ multiplex PCR, while the TCRdb copy is restricted to in-frame clones and leaves out a portion. Clonal size and the V and J genes are those of that table, whereas D and trimming came from the DNA. The top ten clones hold approximately 5% of a sample with 60,000 to 85,000 clones, nearly 90% of them seen once.

J is TRBJ1-1 and V is TRBV2; TRBD1 matches 9 bases. Sequences were obtained from peripheral blood. This clonotype was sampled from a woman in her 50s with active COVID-19. The CDR3 DNA sequence: TGTGCCAGCAGAAAGGGACAGGGAAACACTGAAGCTTTCTTT. Translation: CASRKGQGNTEAFF.